This TCR beta chain was obtained from a study of shared clonotypes between healthy human individuals. Regarding the study as a whole: Exclusively blood specimens were collected; tissue repertoires likely differ.

In the original workflow: There were no quality scores in the junction-only immunoSEQ sequences, so filtering differed. Clones were read by immunoSEQ multiplex PCR, and TCRdb kept only the in-frame ones, dropping some. That table is the source of V, J and clone size, and D and trimming were worked out from the DNA. The sample has 2 million to 3 million clones, 80% to 95% seen once. A remark on this clone: What it binds is not known.

Germline V gives CDR1 MDHEN, CDR2 SYDVKM. Trimming shortened V by 2 bases and J by 7 bases, and 20 bases separated the two germline ends. The CDR3 sequence is 16 residues long. The genes are TRBV28 and TRBJ2-5; possibly TRBD1 for D (6 bases). This TCR was sampled from a man aged 18 to 30 in good health. Some clones in this sample may be carry-over from other donors' samples. What was sequenced was naive CD4+ T cells from PBMCs. Specified subset: CD45RA+ positively selected. DNA of the CDR3: TGTGCCAGCAGTTTAAAGGGTTTAGGGGGTCGGGGGACCCAGTACTTC. The encoded protein is CASSLKGLGGRGTQYF. Variable domain in full (rest from reference TRBV28 and TRBJ2-5): DVKVTQSSRYLVKRTGEKVFLECVQDMDHENMFWYRQDPGLGLRLIYFSYDVKMKEKGDIPEGYSVSREKKERFSLILESASTNQTSMYLCASSLKGLGGRGTQYFGPGTRLLVL.